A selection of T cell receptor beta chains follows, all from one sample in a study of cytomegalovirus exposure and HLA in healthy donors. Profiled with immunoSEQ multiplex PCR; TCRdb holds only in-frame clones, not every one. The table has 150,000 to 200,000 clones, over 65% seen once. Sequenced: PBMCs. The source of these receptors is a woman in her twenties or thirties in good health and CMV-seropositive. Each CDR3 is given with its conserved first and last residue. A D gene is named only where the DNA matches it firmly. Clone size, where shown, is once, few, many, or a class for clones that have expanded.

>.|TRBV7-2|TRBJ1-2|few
TGTGCCAGCAGCCCCGGAGGCGGGTATGGCTACACCTTC
CASSPGGGYGYTF
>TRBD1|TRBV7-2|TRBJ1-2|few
TGTGCCAGCAGCTTAGAACCGACAGGGGCTACTAACTATGGCTACACCTTC
CASSLEPTGATNYGYTF
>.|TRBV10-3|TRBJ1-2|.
TGTGCCATCAGTTCCGAGAACTATGGCTACACCTTC
CAISSENYGYTF
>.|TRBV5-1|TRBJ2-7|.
TGCGCCAGCAGCTCTGACAGCTTCTCCTACGAGCAGTACTTC
CASSSDSFSYEQYF
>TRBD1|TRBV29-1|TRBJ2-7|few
TGCAGCGTGGGACAGGGGTGGGAGCAGTACTTC
CSVGQGWEQYF
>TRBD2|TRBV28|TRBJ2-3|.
TGTGCCAGCGAGCGGGACACAGATACGCAGTATTTT
CASERDTDTQYF
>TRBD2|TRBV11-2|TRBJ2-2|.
TGTGCCAGCAGCTCCCCCCTCGGACTAGCGGCGAACACCGGGGAGCTGTTTTTT
CASSSPLGLAANTGELFF
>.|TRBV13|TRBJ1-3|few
TGTGCCAGCAGCTTCACAGGAAACACCATATATTTT
CASSFTGNTIYF
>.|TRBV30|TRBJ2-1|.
TGTGCCTGGAGCCGCAATATAGGGGACAATGAGCAGTTCTTC
CAWSRNIGDNEQFF
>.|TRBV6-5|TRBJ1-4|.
TGTGCCAGCAGTTACTCGAGGGTTGCTGCTAATGAAAAACTGTTTTTT
CASSYSRVAANEKLFF
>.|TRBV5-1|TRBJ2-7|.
TGCGCCAGCAGCTTTGGGTCGGGTTACGAGCAGTACTTC
CASSFGSGYEQYF
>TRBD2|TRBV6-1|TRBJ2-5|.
TGTGCCAGCACCCCCCGGGGGGTGGAGACCCAGTACTTC
CASTPRGVETQYF
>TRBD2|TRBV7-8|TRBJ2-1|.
TGTGCCAGCAGCACCGGACTAGCGGGAGGCAATGAGCAGTTCTTC
CASSTGLAGGNEQFF
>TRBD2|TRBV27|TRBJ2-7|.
TGTGCCAGCAGTTGGGCGGGGGACTCCTACGAGCAGTACTTC
CASSWAGDSYEQYF
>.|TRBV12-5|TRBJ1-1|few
TGTGCTAGTGGTTTCAAGGACACAGAAGCTTTCTTT
CASGFKDTEAFF
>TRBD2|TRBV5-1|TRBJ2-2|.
TGCGCCAGCAGCTATGTCCTAGCGGGAACCGGGGAGCTGTTTTTT
CASSYVLAGTGELFF
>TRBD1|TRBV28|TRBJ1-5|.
TGTGCCAGCAGTTTTAAAACACAGGGGGTTGGGCAGCCCCAGCATTTT
CASSFKTQGVGQPQHF
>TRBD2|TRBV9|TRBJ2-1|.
TGTGCCAGCAGCGGATCCGGGACTAGCTTAGGCAATGAGCAGTTCTTC
CASSGSGTSLGNEQFF
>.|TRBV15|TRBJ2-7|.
TGTGCCACCAGCAGAGACCCAGGGGCCTACGAGCAGTACTTC
CATSRDPGAYEQYF
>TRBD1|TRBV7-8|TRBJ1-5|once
TGTGCCAGCAGCTCTCTCCAGACAGGGATTCAGCCCCAGCATTTT
CASSSLQTGIQPQHF
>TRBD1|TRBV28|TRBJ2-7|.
TGTGCCAGCAGTTTTACACAGGGGGAGGCCGAGCAGTACTTC
CASSFTQGEAEQYF
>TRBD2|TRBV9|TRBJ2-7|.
TGTGCCAGCAGCGTAGACAGGACTAGTATCCACGAGCAGTACTTC
CASSVDRTSIHEQYF
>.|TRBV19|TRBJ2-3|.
TGTGCCAGTATGGTCTCGGGGATCACAGATACGCAGTATTTT
CASMVSGITDTQYF
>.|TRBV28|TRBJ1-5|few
TGTGCCGGCGGGGGTGCGGGGCAGCTTCAGCCCCAGCATTTT
CAGGGAGQLQPQHF
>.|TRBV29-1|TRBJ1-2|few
TGCAGCGGCCGGGTTGGGGGGGCCGATGGCTACACCTTC
CSGRVGGADGYTF
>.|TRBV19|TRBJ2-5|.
TGTGCCAGTAGTCCACTGGACAGCCAAGAGACCCAGTACTTC
CASSPLDSQETQYF
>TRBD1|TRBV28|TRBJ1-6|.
TGTGCCAGCAGTTTTAGACAGGGGAGTTCACCCCTCCACTTT
CASSFRQGSSPLHF
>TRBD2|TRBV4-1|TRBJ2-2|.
TGCGCCAGCAGCCAAGGTCTAGCGGGAGGTAGTTACGGGGAGCTGTTTTTT
CASSQGLAGGSYGELFF
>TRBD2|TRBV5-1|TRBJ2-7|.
TGCGCCAGCAGCTTGGTGGGGGGGGTCATCTACGAGCAGTACTTC
CASSLVGGVIYEQYF
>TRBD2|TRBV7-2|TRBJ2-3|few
TGTGCCAGCAGCGTAGGACTAGCGCCTACAGATACGCAGTATTTT
CASSVGLAPTDTQYF
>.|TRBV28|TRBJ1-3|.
TGTGCCAGCAGTCCGGAGTTTTCCTCTGGAAACACCATATATTTT
CASSPEFSSGNTIYF
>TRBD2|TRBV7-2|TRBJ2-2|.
TGTGCCAGCAGCCCCCTTGCGGGGGGCCACGGGGAGCTGTTTTTT
CASSPLAGGHGELFF
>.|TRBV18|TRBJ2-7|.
TGTGCCAGCTCACCAGGCGGGATCGCCTACGAGCAGTACTTC
CASSPGGIAYEQYF
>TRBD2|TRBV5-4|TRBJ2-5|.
TGTGCCAGCAGCTTTGTTAGCGGGAAGGGGGAGACCCAGTACTTC
CASSFVSGKGETQYF
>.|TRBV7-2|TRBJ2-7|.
TGTGCCAGCAGCGGCCGCGACTCCTATTACGAGCAGTACTTC
CASSGRDSYYEQYF
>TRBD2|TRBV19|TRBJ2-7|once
TGTGCCAGTAAGCCCCAACTAGCGGGAGTTCGGAGTGAGCAGTACTTC
CASKPQLAGVRSEQYF
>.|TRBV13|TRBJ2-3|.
TGTGCCAGCAGCTTAACAGGGCTATCCACAGATACGCAGTATTTT
CASSLTGLSTDTQYF
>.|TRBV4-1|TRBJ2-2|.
TGCGCCAGCAGCCCTCGCGCGAACACCGGGGAGCTGTTTTTT
CASSPRANTGELFF
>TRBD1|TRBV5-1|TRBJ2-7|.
TGCGCCAGCAGCCCTGGACAGGGACTCTACGAGCAGTACTTC
CASSPGQGLYEQYF